The TCR beta chain described here comes from a study of blood T cell repertoires in COVID-19. Study in general: Acute and convalescent COVID-19 samples came from the United States, Italy and Spain. PBMCs, B-cell-depleted T cells, or T cells were the source of the cDNA or gDNA that made up the material.

Produced via immunoSEQ multiplex PCR; TCRdb's table is partial and in-frame only. The data show about 150,000 clones, about 85% seen once. The CDR3 extends over 18 amino acids. In germline, CDR1 is SGHRS, CDR2 YFSETQ. V was pared by 3 bases and J by 2 bases, with 11 bases of the junction left unmatched. Input material: peripheral blood. V and J are TRBV5-1 and TRBJ2-3; 11 nucleotides align to TRBD1. The source is a man in his fifties or sixties with COVID-19, enrolled during active disease. CDR3: CASSWTPWTGGLTDTQYF. DNA for the CDR3: TGCGCCAGCAGCTGGACCCCGTGGACAGGGGGCCTCACAGATACGCAGTATTTT.